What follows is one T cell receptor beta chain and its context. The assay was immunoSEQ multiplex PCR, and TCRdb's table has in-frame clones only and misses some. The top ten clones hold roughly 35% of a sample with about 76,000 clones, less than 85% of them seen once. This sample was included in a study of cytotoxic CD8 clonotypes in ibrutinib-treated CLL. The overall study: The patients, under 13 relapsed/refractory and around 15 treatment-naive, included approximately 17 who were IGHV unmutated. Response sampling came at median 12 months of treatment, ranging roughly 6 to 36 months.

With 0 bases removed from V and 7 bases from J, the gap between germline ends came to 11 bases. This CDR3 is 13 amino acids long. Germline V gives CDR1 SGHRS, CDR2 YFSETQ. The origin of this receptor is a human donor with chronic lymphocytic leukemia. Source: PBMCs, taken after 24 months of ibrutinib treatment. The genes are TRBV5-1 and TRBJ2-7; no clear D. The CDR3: CASSLEATWEQYF. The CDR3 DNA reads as TGCGCCAGCAGCTTGGAGGCGACGTGGGAGCAGTACTTC.